These 27 T cell receptor beta chains originate from one sample sequenced in a study of T cells of healthy individuals. TCRdb recomputed calls from the 5' RACE reads with MiXCR, one row per CDR3 protein. The sample contains tens of thousands of distinct CDR3 sequences, approximately 4.8% of which appear only once. Source of these receptors: a female donor in good health.

This clonotype occurred many times. The J gene is TRBJ1-1, the V gene TRBV29-1; no definite D call. This CDR3 comprises 12 residues. Trimming removed 7 bases at V and 3 bases at J, with 12 bases between. Germline V lookup: CDR1 SQVTM, CDR2 ANQGSEA. The CDR3 DNA is TGCAGCGCTCTACGGCCCGACACTGAAGCTTTCTTT. This gives the protein CSALRPDTEAFF.

This clonotype was counted between two and nine times. The rearrangement uses TRBV7-2 and TRBJ2-3, with 10 positions matching TRBD1. V gave up 1 base and J gave up 4 bases; unmatched junction bases: 2. The germline gives CDR1 SGHTA, CDR2 FQGNSA. The CDR3 is 15 amino acids. CDR3 region: CASSLVTGGSDTQYF. For the CDR3, the DNA is TGTGCCAGCAGCTTAGTGACAGGGGGCTCAGATACGCAGTATTTT. Filled out from reference TRBV7-2 and TRBJ2-3, the complete variable domain reads GAGVSQSPSNKVTEKGKDVELRCDPISGHTALYWYRQSLGQGLEFLIYFQGNSAPDKSGLPSDRFSAERTGGSVSTLTIQRTQQEDSAVYLCASSLVTGGSDTQYFGPGTRLTVL.

In this sample, this clonotype turned up many times. The rearrangement joins TRBV28 to TRBJ2-2, with no clear D. The CDR3 consists of 15 residues. V lost 5 bases and J lost 3, with 13 bases in between. Germline V gene data show CDR1 as MDHEN and CDR2 as SYDVKM. CDR3 bases: TGTGCCAGCAGTCCCGGGTCCTACGACACCGGGGAGCTGTTTTTT. Protein: CASSPGSYDTGELFF.

This clonotype occurred many times. The chain has TRBV20-1 and TRBJ1-1; D uncertain. The CDR3 runs to 14 residues. V was pared by 0 bases and J by 0 bases, with 8 bases between. Germline loops: CDR1 DFQATT, CDR2 SNEGSKA (reference sequence). This CDR3 is CSARDGAVNTEAFF. Written as DNA, the CDR3 is TGCAGTGCTAGAGATGGAGCAGTGAACACTGAAGCTTTCTTT.

Of note for this clonotype: A much larger clone lies a single base off, so this may be a read error. The rearrangement links TRBV3-1 to TRBJ2-1; TRBD2 matches at 9 bases. Trimming cost V 2 bases and J 8 bases; bases outside gene matches: 10. Germline V CDR1 and CDR2: LGHDT, YNNKEL (reference sequence). The CDR3 runs 16 residues. The CDR3 spells CASSQPSRRGGDEQFF. The CDR3 DNA sequence: TGTGCCAGCAGCCAACCCTCTAGGCGGGGGGGGGATGAGCAGTTCTTC.

This rearrangement joins TRBV7-9 to TRBJ2-1; TRBD2 aligns across 13 bases. Unmatched junction bases numbered 5, after V lost 5 bases and J lost 7 bases. The CDR3 is made up of 15 amino acids. Per germline, CDR1 SEHNR and CDR2 FQNEAQ (reference sequence). Written as DNA, the CDR3 is TGTGCCAGCAGCCTCCGGACTAGCGGGGGAAATGAGCAGTTCTTC. Its translation is CASSLRTSGGNEQFF.

This clonotype has ten or more counts. V usage is TRBV7-9 and J usage is TRBJ1-6; TRBD1 is a possible D gene (6 bases). V gave up 0 bases and J gave up 7 bases, with 13 bases separating them. The length of the CDR3 is 16 residues. Germline CDR1 reads SEHNR; CDR2 reads FQNEAQ (reference sequence). CDR3 in amino acids: CASSLAGGLLNSPLHF. Written as DNA, the CDR3 is TGTGCCAGCAGCTTAGCGGGGGGCCTCCTCAATTCACCCCTCCACTTT.

This clonotype has a handful of counts. The chain uses TRBV4-2 and TRBJ2-2, with D tentatively TRBD1 or TRBD2 (5 bases each). This CDR3 region has 14 residues. V was cut by 2 bases and J by 5 bases, with 9 bases left in between. Germline CDR1 and CDR2: LGHNA and YNFKEQ. The CDR3, as DNA: TGTGCCAGCAGCCAACCCGGGACGACCGGGGAGCTGTTTTTT. It is translated as CASSQPGTTGELFF.

This clonotype was counted many times. This chain links TRBV4-2 with TRBJ1-4; D is undetermined. Per germline, CDR1 LGHNA and CDR2 YNFKEQ. The CDR3 runs 14 residues. The V and J ends lost 3 bases and 8 bases respectively, with 13 bases between them. This CDR3 is CASSQGSDREKLFF. For the CDR3, the DNA is TGTGCCAGCAGCCAGGGTTCGGACCGGGAAAAACTGTTTTTT.

This clonotype occurred a few times. The chain joins TRBV7-3 to TRBJ1-6; D is uncertain. CDR1 is SGHTA, CDR2 FQGTGA, per germline. The CDR3 is 13 residues long. The ends were cut back, 5 bases at V and 10 bases at J, with 12 bases in the middle. The CDR3 region is CASSLRPGSPLHF. CDR3 coding DNA: TGTGCCAGCAGCCTAAGACCGGGGTCACCCCTCCACTTT.

In its sample, this clonotype was seen many times. V is TRBV6-2 or TRBV6-3 and J is TRBJ2-6; D is undetermined. V was shortened by 0 bases and J by 0 bases, with 6 bases between the two germline ends. Germline assignment: CDR1 MNHEY and CDR2 SVGEGT. There are 16 residues in the CDR3. The DNA of the CDR3 is TGTGCCAGCAGTTACTCAGGCGACTCTGGGGCCAACGTCCTGACTTTC. Translated, it gives CASSYSGDSGANVLTF.

This clonotype was seen more than once but under ten times. The chain has TRBV12-3 or TRBV12-4 and TRBJ1-2, with D uncertain. Trimming stripped 6 bases from V and 4 bases from J, with 21 bases between. The CDR3 is 16 amino acids. The CDR3 nucleotides are TGTGCCAGCAGCCTTTCCCGGAGGGTAAGGGTCTATGGCTACACCTTC. Its protein product is CASSLSRRVRVYGYTF.

The chain has TRBV5-1 and TRBJ2-3, with TRBD1 as a possible D gene (5 bases). CDR1 and CDR2 from the germline V gene are SGHRS and YFSETQ. The CDR3 extends over 14 amino acids. V was trimmed by 0 bases and J by 4 bases, leaving 9 bases between them. The CDR3, as DNA: TGCGCCAGCAGCTTGGAGGGGCTATCAGATACGCAGTATTTT. This encodes CASSLEGLSDTQYF.

This clonotype was observed a handful of times. V is TRBV18 and J is TRBJ1-1; D remains ambiguous. The CDR3 has 15 amino acids. From germline, CDR1 is KGHSH and CDR2 LQKENI. V shed 0 bases and J shed 0 bases, with 8 bases lying between them. CDR3 sequence: CASSPPSLVNTEAFF. CDR3 in DNA: TGTGCCAGCTCACCACCGTCGTTGGTGAACACTGAAGCTTTCTTT.

This clonotype was seen many times. This chain uses TRBV18 with TRBJ1-2; the D is unclear. The CDR3 runs 15 residues. V dropped 3 bases and J dropped 4 bases, with 15 bases sitting between them. CDR1 KGHSH and CDR2 LQKENI come from the germline V gene. In DNA form, the CDR3 reads TGTGCCAGCTCACCGCCGGGCCCGACGGGCTATGGCTACACCTTC. Translating it yields CASSPPGPTGYGYTF.

The chain combines TRBV24-1 with TRBJ2-3; D might be TRBD2 (6 bases). The germline CDR1 and CDR2 sequences are KGHDR and SFDVKD. This CDR3 is 17 amino acids long. V was clipped by 0 bases and J by 2 bases, with 14 bases between them. The CDR3 protein is CATSDLQAGTTTDTQYF. In DNA, the CDR3 is TGTGCCACCAGTGATTTGCAGGCGGGAACCACCACAGATACGCAGTATTTT.

This clonotype was found many times. The chain recombines TRBV28 with TRBJ1-5; D is ambiguous. Trimming left V 2 bases short and J 4 bases short, with 9 bases between. The CDR3 has 14 amino acids. Germline V lookup: CDR1 MDHEN, CDR2 SYDVKM. CDR3 protein: CASSLILKNQPQHF. DNA for the CDR3: TGTGCCAGCAGTTTAATCTTGAAGAATCAGCCCCAGCATTTT.

This clonotype was detected ten times or more. The rearrangement uses TRBV20-1 and TRBJ2-2, with D maybe TRBD1 (6 bases). In germline, CDR1 is DFQATT, CDR2 SNEGSKA (reference sequence). Deletions cut 4 bases from V and 0 bases from J, with 12 bases between. This CDR3 is built from 15 residues. CDR3 sequence reads: CSATGEFANTGELFF. The CDR3 DNA sequence: TGCAGTGCTACAGGGGAGTTCGCGAACACCGGGGAGCTGTTTTTT.

This clonotype has ten or more counts. The chain recombines TRBV6-2 or TRBV6-3 with TRBJ1-5; the D is unclear. There are 13 residues in the CDR3. Germline lookup yields CDR1 MNHEY and CDR2 SVGEGT. Trimming pared 1 base from V and 2 bases from J, leaving 3 bases between. The CDR3: CASSYYGNQPQHF. DNA for the CDR3: TGTGCCAGCAGTTACTATGGCAATCAGCCCCAGCATTTT.

This clonotype was counted many times. The chain is built from TRBV28 and TRBJ1-2; the D gene is possibly TRBD1 (6 bases). With 7 bases removed from V and 5 bases from J, the gap between germline ends came to 14 bases. The CDR3 covers 13 residues. Germline V CDR1 and CDR2: MDHEN, SYDVKM. Here the CDR3 reads CASKTGGLYGYTF. CDR3 nucleotide sequence: TGTGCCAGCAAGACAGGCGGGTTATATGGCTACACCTTC.

Many counts were recorded for this clonotype. This chain uses TRBV30 with TRBJ2-3; D may be TRBD2 (6 bases). CDR1 is GTSNPN, CDR2 SVGIG, per germline (reference sequence). V dropped 7 bases and J dropped 2 bases, with 10 bases sitting between them. This CDR3 region has 12 residues. The CDR3 region is CASAGYTDTQYF. CDR3 DNA sequence: TGTGCCTCCGCGGGATACACAGATACGCAGTATTTT.

The J gene is TRBJ1-1, the V gene TRBV3-1; perhaps TRBD1 as D (5 bases). The CDR3 is 13 amino acids. V lost 4 bases to trimming and J lost 1 base, with 7 bases between them. Germline V gives CDR1 LGHDT, CDR2 YNNKEL (reference sequence). CDR3 coding DNA: TGTGCCAGCAGCCCGCAGGGGAACACTGAAGCTTTCTTT. Amino acids: CASSPQGNTEAFF. The full variable domain, rest sourced from reference TRBV3-1 and TRBJ1-1, is DTAVSQTPKYLVTQMGNDKSIKCEQNLGHDTMYWYKQDSKKFLKIMFSYNNKELIINETVPNRFSPKSPDKAHLNLHINSLELGDSAVYFCASSPQGNTEAFFGQGTRLTVV.

This clonotype was recorded at least ten times. V and J are TRBV7-9 and TRBJ2-7; 7 nucleotides agree with TRBD1. Looked up from germline, CDR1 is SEHNR and CDR2 is FQNEAQ (reference sequence). J lost 4 bases, V lost 2 bases, and 2 bases had no gene match. This CDR3 has 13 residues. Written as DNA, the CDR3 is TGTGCCAGCAGCTTACCAGGGGGTTACGAGCAGTACTTC. This encodes CASSLPGGYEQYF.

The V and J genes are TRBV10-3 and TRBJ2-7; 15 bases agree with TRBD2. The CDR3 has 17 amino acids. Unmatched junction bases numbered 4, after V lost 4 bases and J lost 0 bases. Germline lookup yields CDR1 ENHRY and CDR2 SYGVKD. CDR3 DNA: TGTGCCATCAGTGGGACTAGCGGGAGGGTAAACTCCTACGAGCAGTACTTC. This codes for CAISGTSGRVNSYEQYF.

This clonotype showed up many times. V is TRBV20-1 and J is TRBJ1-5, with a possible D match to TRBD1 (6 bases). The CDR3 is 14 residues long. The germline V and J ends were trimmed by 3 bases and 6 bases, with 15 bases remaining between them. Looked up from germline, CDR1 is DFQATT and CDR2 is SNEGSKA (reference sequence). CDR3 nucleotide sequence: TGCAGTGCTAGTGGGCAGGGGACTTTTCAGCCCCAGCATTTT. It translates to CSASGQGTFQPQHF.

V gene TRBV6-1 combines with J gene TRBJ2-6, with TRBD1 matching 8 bases. CDR1 is MNHNS and CDR2 is SASEGT in the germline V gene. J lost 0 bases, V lost 7 bases, and 11 bases had no gene match. CDR3 length equals 18 residues. The DNA for the CDR3 is TGTGCCAGCAAGACCAGGGGGCGCATCGCCTCTGGGGCCAACGTCCTGACTTTC. This sequence encodes CASKTRGRIASGANVLTF.

This clonotype appeared many times. The chain carries TRBV12-3 or TRBV12-4 and TRBJ1-1; a weak D match, TRBD1 (5 bases). CDR3 size: 14 residues. The ends were cut back, 7 bases at V and 3 bases at J, with 15 bases in the middle. The chain's CDR3 is CASKGPDGDTEAFF. The CDR3 DNA is TGTGCCAGCAAGGGACCCGACGGGGACACTGAAGCTTTCTTT.